The 22 T cell receptor beta chains in this list originate from one sample, sequenced in a study of cytomegalovirus exposure and HLA in healthy donors. Vbeta (60) and Jbeta (13) primers were used in the PCR. The protocol was immunoSEQ multiplex PCR, while the TCRdb copy is restricted to in-frame clones and leaves out a portion. The table has fewer than 250,000 clones, roughly four fifths seen once; the top ten hold 1.2% to 1.5%. The sequencing input was PBMCs. All receptors derive from a girl aged 5 to 17 in good health and CMV-seronegative.

The chain has TRBV11-1 and TRBJ2-3; 7 bases are shared with TRBD1. CDR1 and CDR2 (germline): SGHAT, FQDESV (reference sequence). Trimming at V came to 2 bases and at J to 6 bases, leaving 5 bases not matched to a gene. The CDR3 covers 14 residues. The CDR3 is CASSLLQQGDTQYF. The CDR3 DNA is TGTGCCAGCAGCTTACTGCAACAGGGGGATACGCAGTATTTT.

The chain carries TRBV7-2 and TRBJ1-6, with D possibly TRBD1 on 6 matching bases. V gave up 0 bases and J gave up 14 bases, with 23 bases separating them. This CDR3 comprises 17 residues. In germline, CDR1 is SGHTA, CDR2 FQGNSA. The chain's CDR3 is CASSLAVTVRGGVSLHF. The CDR3 region has the DNA TGTGCCAGCAGCTTAGCGGTGACAGTGAGGGGGGGGGTCTCCCTCCACTTT.

The chain couples TRBV6-1 to TRBJ1-5, with D possibly matching TRBD1 (5 bases). Trimming cost V 3 bases and J 7 bases, with 16 bases left between them. In germline, CDR1 is MNHNS, CDR2 SASEGT. CDR3 length: 15 amino acids. The chain's CDR3 is CASSDWGEVYQPQHF. The CDR3 region has the DNA TGTGCCAGCAGTGATTGGGGGGAGGTTTACCAGCCCCAGCATTTT.

The gene calls are TRBV18 and TRBJ2-2; possible D gene TRBD1, 6 bases. In germline, CDR1 is KGHSH, CDR2 LQKENI. Trimming pared 8 bases from V and 6 bases from J, leaving 10 bases between. The CDR3 loop spans 12 amino acids. This CDR3 reads CASPGAAGELFF. CDR3 DNA: TGTGCCAGCCCAGGGGCAGCCGGGGAGCTGTTTTTT.

This sequence joins TRBV6-5 and TRBJ1-2; D call uncertain. Trimming shortened V by 3 bases and J by 4 bases, and 12 bases separated the two germline ends. The CDR3 covers 14 residues. Per the germline V gene, CDR1 is MNHEY and CDR2 is SVGAGI. Written as DNA, the CDR3 is TGTGCCAGCAGTTATCAACAGTATACCTATGGCTACACCTTC. As protein: CASSYQQYTYGYTF.

CDR3 region: CASSTSRGKETQYF. For the CDR3, the DNA is TGTGCCAGCAGCACAAGTAGGGGGAAAGAGACCCAGTACTTC. The gene calls are TRBV9 and TRBJ2-5, with D maybe TRBD1 (6 bases). The CDR3 covers 14 residues. The V end lost 4 bases, the J end lost 3 bases, and 13 bases lay between the germline ends. The germline V gene has CDR1 SGDLS and CDR2 YYNGEE.

Only a few counts were recorded for this clone. The chain is built from TRBV6-1 and TRBJ1-1, with 7 bases identical to TRBD1. The V segment lost 6 bases and the J segment 1 base; nucleotides outside the gene matches: 8. The CDR3 runs 15 residues. CDR1 and CDR2 from the germline V gene are MNHNS and SASEGT. The CDR3 loop reads CASRKTGTANTEAFF. The CDR3 region has the DNA TGTGCCAGCAGAAAGACCGGGACAGCGAACACTGAAGCTTTCTTT.

This clone was seen only a few times. This chain uses TRBV6-6 with TRBJ1-4; 10 nucleotides match TRBD1. V lost 8 bases and J lost 2; bases outside the gene matches: 5. The CDR3 contains 15 residues. The germline V gene has CDR1 MNHNY and CDR2 SVGAGI (reference sequence). The CDR3 sequence is CASGGQGPTNEKLFF. Here the CDR3 DNA reads TGTGCCAGCGGGGGACAGGGGCCTACTAATGAAAAACTGTTTTTT.

The chain recombines TRBV30 with TRBJ1-2; tentative D call: TRBD1 (5 bases). Trimming took 2 bases from V and 11 from J, leaving 18 bases between them. In germline, CDR1 is GTSNPN, CDR2 SVGIG (reference sequence). The CDR3 spans 13 residues. The CDR3, as DNA: TGTGCCTGGAGTCAGGGTTATCCCCCCATATACACCTTC. It specifies CAWSQGYPPIYTF.

This chain uses TRBV5-4 with TRBJ1-6, with 7 bases that match TRBD1. Germline CDR1 reads SGHNT; CDR2 reads YYREEE (reference sequence). The CDR3 consists of 14 residues. The V segment lost 0 bases and the J segment 9 bases; nucleotides outside the gene matches: 3. DNA for the CDR3: TGTGCCAGCAGCTTGGACAGGGGCGGTTCACCCCTCCACTTT. Its translation is CASSLDRGGSPLHF.

V is TRBV7-2 and J is TRBJ1-5; D gene unclear. Germline-derived CDR1 and CDR2 are SGHTA and FQGNSA. The germline V and J ends were trimmed by 1 base and 6 bases, with 13 bases remaining between them. This CDR3 has 15 residues. The CDR3 DNA is TGTGCCAGCAGCTTAGGAACTACACGGCGTCAGCCCCAGCATTTT. This translates into CASSLGTTRRQPQHF. Full variable domain (missing parts from reference TRBV7-2 and TRBJ1-5): GAGVSQSPSNKVTEKGKDVELRCDPISGHTALYWYRQSLGQGLEFLIYFQGNSAPDKSGLPSDRFSAERTGGSVSTLTIQRTQQEDSAVYLCASSLGTTRRQPQHFGDGTRLSIL.

The chain carries TRBV28 and TRBJ2-7; 7 bases line up with TRBD1. Trimming at V came to 1 base and at J to 3 bases, leaving 6 bases not matched to a gene. The germline V gene encodes CDR1 MDHEN and CDR2 SYDVKM. This CDR3 contains 15 residues. CDR3 nucleotide sequence: TGTGCCAGCAGTTTATCCCTAGGACAGGTCTACGAGCAGTACTTC. Its protein product is CASSLSLGQVYEQYF.

This chain connects TRBV7-2 to TRBJ2-3; D possibly corresponds to TRBD1 (6 bases). The CDR3 contains 16 residues. Germline V gene sequence: CDR1 SGHTA, CDR2 FQGNSA. V was clipped by 6 bases and J by 0 bases, with 16 bases between them. CDR3 DNA sequence: TGTGCCAGCAGAAAGGGGGAACTCATCAGCACAGATACGCAGTATTTT. Translated, it gives CASRKGELISTDTQYF.

The V and J genes are TRBV27 and TRBJ1-5; D not certain. The CDR3 is 15 amino acids. Trimming shortened V by 2 bases and J by 4 bases, and 12 bases separated the two germline ends. Germline CDR1 MNHEY, CDR2 SMNVEV (reference sequence). CDR3 region: CASSLREGRNQPQHF. Here the CDR3 DNA reads TGTGCCAGCAGTTTACGAGAAGGGAGAAATCAGCCCCAGCATTTT.

This chain uses TRBV7-9 with TRBJ1-1, with a tentative D call TRBD1 (6 bases). The germline CDR1 and CDR2 sequences are SEHNR and FQNEAQ (reference sequence). The V end lost 3 bases, the J end lost 3 bases, and 11 bases lay between the germline ends. CDR3 size: 14 residues. As DNA, the CDR3 is TGTGCCAGCAGCTTCCCAAACAGGGACACTGAAGCTTTCTTT. It translates to CASSFPNRDTEAFF.

The sample holds one count of this clone. Distinct nucleotide sequences in the sample also encode this CDR3. This chain connects TRBV5-4 to TRBJ2-5; the match to TRBD2 covers 12 bases. Germline-derived CDR1 and CDR2 are SGHNT and YYREEE (reference sequence). The CDR3 length is 14 residues. V dropped 4 bases and J dropped 4; count of bases not matched to a gene: 2. Here the CDR3 DNA reads TGTGCCAGCAGCCTGGGACTAGCGGGAGAGACCCAGTACTTC. This codes for CASSLGLAGETQYF.

J is TRBJ1-1 and V is TRBV15; 9 nucleotides match TRBD1. V lost 5 bases, J lost 4 bases, and 5 bases stayed unmatched. The CDR3 length is 14 residues. The germline V gene has CDR1 LNHNV and CDR2 YYDKDF (reference sequence). CDR3 DNA: TGTGCCACCAGCGCGCGACAGGGGGTCACTGAAGCTTTCTTT. Its translation is CATSARQGVTEAFF.

This chain links TRBV29-1 with TRBJ1-1; 10 bases map to TRBD1. Germline trimming cut 7 bases from V and 4 bases from J; bases unmatched to any gene: 6. The CDR3 consists of 13 residues. Germline V CDR1 and CDR2: SQVTM, ANQGSEA. CDR3 coding DNA: TGCAGCGCTCTGGACAGGGGGGGCACTGAAGCTTTCTTT. It specifies CSALDRGGTEAFF. The variable domain in full, completed from reference TRBV29-1 and TRBJ1-1, reads SAVISQKPSRDICQRGTSLTIQCQVDSQVTMMFWYRQQPGQSLTLIATANQGSEATYESGFVIDKFPISRPNLTFSTLTVSNMSPEDSSIYLCSALDRGGTEAFFGQGTRLTVV.

The gene calls are TRBV15 and TRBJ2-1; D ambiguous. Germline loops: CDR1 LNHNV, CDR2 YYDKDF (reference sequence). V was shortened by 1 base and J by 10 bases, with 17 bases between the two germline ends. This CDR3 has 15 residues. The CDR3 reads CATSRGGSAELEQFF. The CDR3 coding sequence is TGTGCCACCAGCAGAGGTGGGTCCGCGGAATTGGAGCAGTTCTTC. Complete variable domain (other parts from reference TRBV15 and TRBJ2-1): DAMVIQNPRYQVTQFGKPVTLSCSQTLNHNVMYWYQQKSSQAPKLLFHYYDKDFNNEADTPDNFQSRRPNTSFCFLDIRSPGLGDTAMYLCATSRGGSAELEQFFGPGTRLTVL.

The rearrangement uses TRBV14 and TRBJ2-1, with TRBD2 identical over 9 bases. V was pared by 4 bases and J by 5 bases, with 3 bases of the junction left unmatched. In germline, CDR1 is SGHDN, CDR2 FVKESK. The CDR3 totals 14 residues. CDR3 residues: CASSRGLANNEQFF. Here the CDR3 DNA reads TGTGCCAGCAGCCGGGGACTAGCAAACAATGAGCAGTTCTTC. Full variable domain (missing parts from reference TRBV14 and TRBJ2-1): EAGVTQFPSHSVIEKGQTVTLRCDPISGHDNLYWYRRVMGKEIKFLLHFVKESKQDESGMPNNRFLAERTGGTYSTLKVQPAELEDSGVYFCASSRGLANNEQFFGPGTRLTVL.

The V and J genes are TRBV7-2 and TRBJ1-1; D perhaps matches TRBD1 (6 bases). The CDR3 is made up of 16 amino acids. V was trimmed by 2 bases and J by 7 bases, leaving 20 bases between them. Per germline, CDR1 SGHTA and CDR2 FQGNSA. The CDR3 protein is CASSLRGQGRGNEAFF. Here the CDR3 DNA reads TGTGCCAGCAGCTTAAGAGGGCAGGGAAGGGGGAATGAAGCTTTCTTT.

This clone appeared once. The V and J genes are TRBV7-2 and TRBJ1-2, with unresolved D. With 6 bases removed from V and 4 bases from J, the gap between germline ends came to 18 bases. CDR3 size: 15 residues. CDR1 SGHTA and CDR2 FQGNSA come from the germline V gene. CDR3 sequence reads: CASRFPGAGVYGYTF. The DNA of the CDR3 is TGTGCCAGCAGATTTCCGGGCGCCGGGGTCTATGGCTACACCTTC. The variable domain in full, with the rest retrieved from reference TRBV7-2 and TRBJ1-2, is GAGVSQSPSNKVTEKGKDVELRCDPISGHTALYWYRQSLGQGLEFLIYFQGNSAPDKSGLPSDRFSAERTGGSVSTLTIQRTQQEDSAVYLCASRFPGAGVYGYTFGSGTRLTVV.